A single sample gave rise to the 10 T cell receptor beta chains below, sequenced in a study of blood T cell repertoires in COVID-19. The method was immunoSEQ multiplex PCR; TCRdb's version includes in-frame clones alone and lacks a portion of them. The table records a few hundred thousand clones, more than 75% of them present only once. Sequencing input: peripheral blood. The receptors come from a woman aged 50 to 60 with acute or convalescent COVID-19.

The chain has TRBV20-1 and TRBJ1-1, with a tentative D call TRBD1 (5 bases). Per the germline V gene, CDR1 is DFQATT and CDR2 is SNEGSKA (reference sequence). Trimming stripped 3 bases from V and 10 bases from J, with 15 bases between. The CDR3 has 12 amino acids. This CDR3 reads CSASLSREGAFF. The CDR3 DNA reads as TGCAGTGCTAGTCTAAGCAGGGAAGGAGCTTTCTTT.

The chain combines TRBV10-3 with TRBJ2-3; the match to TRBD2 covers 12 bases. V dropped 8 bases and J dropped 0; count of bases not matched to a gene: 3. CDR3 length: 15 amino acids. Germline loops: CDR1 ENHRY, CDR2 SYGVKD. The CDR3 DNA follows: TGTGCCATCCGCGGACTAGCGGGGAGCACAGATACGCAGTATTTT. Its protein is CAIRGLAGSTDTQYF.

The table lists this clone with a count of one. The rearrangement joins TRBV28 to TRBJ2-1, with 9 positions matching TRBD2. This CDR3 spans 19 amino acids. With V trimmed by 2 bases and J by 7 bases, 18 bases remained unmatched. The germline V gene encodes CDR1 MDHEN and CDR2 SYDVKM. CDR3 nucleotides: TGTGCCAGCAGTTTAATCTCTGGGGCGGGACTAGCAGTTAGGAATGAGCAGTTCTTC. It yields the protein CASSLISGAGLAVRNEQFF.

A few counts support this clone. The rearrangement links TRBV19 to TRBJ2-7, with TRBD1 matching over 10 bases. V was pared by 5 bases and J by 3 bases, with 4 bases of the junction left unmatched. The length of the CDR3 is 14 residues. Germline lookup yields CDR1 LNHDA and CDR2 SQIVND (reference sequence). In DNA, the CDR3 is TGTGCCAGTAGTTCGGGACAGGGGTTCTACGAGCAGTACTTC. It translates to CASSSGQGFYEQYF.

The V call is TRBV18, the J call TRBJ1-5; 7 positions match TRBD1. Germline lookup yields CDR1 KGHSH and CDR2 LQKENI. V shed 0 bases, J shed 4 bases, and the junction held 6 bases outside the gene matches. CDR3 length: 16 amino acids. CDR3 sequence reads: CASSPPTGVVNQPQHF. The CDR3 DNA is TGTGCCAGCTCACCACCCACAGGGGTTGTAAATCAGCCCCAGCATTTT.

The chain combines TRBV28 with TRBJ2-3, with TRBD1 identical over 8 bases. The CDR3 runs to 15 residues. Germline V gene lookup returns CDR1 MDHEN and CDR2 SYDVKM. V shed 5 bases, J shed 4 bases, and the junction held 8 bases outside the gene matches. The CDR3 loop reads CASSTRQGSPDTQYF. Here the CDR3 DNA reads TGTGCCAGCAGTACAAGACAGGGGTCCCCAGATACGCAGTATTTT.

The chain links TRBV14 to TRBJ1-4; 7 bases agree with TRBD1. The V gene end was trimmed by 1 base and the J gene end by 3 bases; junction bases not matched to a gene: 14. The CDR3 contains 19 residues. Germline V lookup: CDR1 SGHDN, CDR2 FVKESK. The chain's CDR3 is CASSQVGQGGGASNEKLFF. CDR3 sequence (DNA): TGTGCCAGCAGCCAAGTCGGGCAGGGGGGTGGCGCATCTAATGAAAAACTGTTTTTT.

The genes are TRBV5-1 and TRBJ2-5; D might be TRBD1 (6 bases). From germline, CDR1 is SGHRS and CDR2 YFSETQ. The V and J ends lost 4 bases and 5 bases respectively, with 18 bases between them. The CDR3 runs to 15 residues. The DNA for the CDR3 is TGCGCCAGCAGCCTGGGTGGCGCAGGGGACGAGACCCAGTACTTC. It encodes CASSLGGAGDETQYF.

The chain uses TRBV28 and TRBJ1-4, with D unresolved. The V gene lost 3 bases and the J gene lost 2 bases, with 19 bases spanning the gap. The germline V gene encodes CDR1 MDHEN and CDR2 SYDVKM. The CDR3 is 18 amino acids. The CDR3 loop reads CASSFLNPPPGTNEKLFF. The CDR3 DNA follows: TGTGCCAGCAGTTTCCTAAACCCCCCGCCGGGGACTAATGAAAAACTGTTTTTT.

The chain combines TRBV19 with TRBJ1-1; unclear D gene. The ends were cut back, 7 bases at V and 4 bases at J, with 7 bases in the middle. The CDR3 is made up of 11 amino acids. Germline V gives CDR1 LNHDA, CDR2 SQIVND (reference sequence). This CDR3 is CASTRVTEAFF. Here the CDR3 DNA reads TGTGCCAGTACTCGCGTCACTGAAGCTTTCTTT.